This T cell receptor beta chain was sequenced during a study of identical twins. This clonotype occurred a few times. Its antigen is undetermined. Carrying unique molecular identifiers, the cDNA also gained a universal primer site through template switching. Each CDR3 protein gets one entry after TCRdb re-called the 5' RACE reads with MiXCR. The table includes some 1,600,000 distinct CDR3 sequences, 25% to 35% detected once. The CDR3 spans 14 residues. Germline V lookup: CDR1 MNHNS, CDR2 SASEGT. V trimming: 4 bases; J trimming: 8 bases; junction bases outside the gene matches: 4. Study-wide points: Sequences that were out-of-frame, alpha and twin-shared displayed an excess of low generation probability. Researchers reported weaker excess twin sharing in beta out-of-frame sequences.

Every one of the donors was a healthy Caucasian. The V call is TRBV6-1, the J call TRBJ1-4; 10 nucleotides match TRBD1. This sequence originates from a newborn girl in good health. Sequencing was carried out using cord blood. The CDR3 DNA follows: TGTGCCAGCAGTGGGGACAGGGGATGGGAAAAACTGTTTTTT. It translates to CASSGDRGWEKLFF.